The present entry profiles one T cell receptor beta chain with its context. This sample was taken from a study of T cells in Graves' hyperthyroidism and ophthalmopathy. The investigators amplified TCR beta CDR3 regions from RNA transcripts. The TCR CDR3 was amplified in a first-round RT-PCR using the HTBI primer set. TCRdb called the multiplex PCR reads again in MiXCR, with one record for every CDR3 protein. The sample lists about 720,000 distinct CDR3 sequences; roughly a sixth were seen once. CDR3 length: 14 residues. Germline loops: CDR1 DFQATT, CDR2 SNEGSKA (reference sequence). After removal of 6 bases from V and 8 bases from J, the junction contained 13 bases not matched to a gene.

The chain couples TRBV20-1 to TRBJ1-2, with 9 bases matching TRBD1. The sequencing input was blood. The clonotype was recovered from a woman aged 50 to 60 with Graves' hyperthyroidism that later progressed to Graves' ophthalmopathy. Written as DNA, the CDR3 is TGCAGTGCCTCATTCGGGACAGGGTCTGGGGGCTACACCTTC. It encodes CSASFGTGSGGYTF.